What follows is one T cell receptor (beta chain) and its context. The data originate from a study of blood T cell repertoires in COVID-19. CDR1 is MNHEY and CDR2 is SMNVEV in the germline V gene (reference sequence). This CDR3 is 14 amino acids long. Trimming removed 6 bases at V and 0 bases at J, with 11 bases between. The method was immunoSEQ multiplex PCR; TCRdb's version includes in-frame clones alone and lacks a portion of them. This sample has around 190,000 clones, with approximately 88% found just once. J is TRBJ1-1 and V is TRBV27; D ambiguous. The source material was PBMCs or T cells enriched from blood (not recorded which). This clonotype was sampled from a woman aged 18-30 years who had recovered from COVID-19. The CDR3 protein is CASRHEEMNTEAFF. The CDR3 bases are TGTGCCAGCAGACATGAGGAGATGAACACTGAAGCTTTCTTT.